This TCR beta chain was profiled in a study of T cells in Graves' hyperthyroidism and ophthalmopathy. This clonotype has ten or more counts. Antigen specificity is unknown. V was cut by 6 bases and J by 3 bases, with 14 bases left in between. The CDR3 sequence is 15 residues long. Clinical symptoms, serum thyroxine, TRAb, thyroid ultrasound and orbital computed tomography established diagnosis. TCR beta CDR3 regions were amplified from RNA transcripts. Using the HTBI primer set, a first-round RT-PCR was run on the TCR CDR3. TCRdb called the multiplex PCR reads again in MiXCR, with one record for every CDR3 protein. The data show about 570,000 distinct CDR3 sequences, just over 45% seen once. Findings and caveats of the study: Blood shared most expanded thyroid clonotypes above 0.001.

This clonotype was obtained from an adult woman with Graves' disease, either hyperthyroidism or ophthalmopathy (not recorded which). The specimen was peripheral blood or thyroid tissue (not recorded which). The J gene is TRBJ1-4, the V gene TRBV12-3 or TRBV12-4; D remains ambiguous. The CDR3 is CASRSRVGANEKLFF. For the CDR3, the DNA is TGTGCCAGCAGGTCTCGGGTTGGGGCTAATGAAAAACTGTTTTTT.